The T cell receptor beta chain described here comes from a study of breast tumors, draining lymph nodes, adjacent tissues. Via MiXCR, TCRdb re-called the multiplex PCR reads, giving one row per CDR3 protein. The data show tens of thousands of distinct CDR3 sequences, with about 27% seen just once and 8% to 9% held by the top ten. Trimming took 4 bases from V and 8 from J; bases not matched to a gene: 4. From germline, CDR1 is SGDLS and CDR2 YYNGEE. This CDR3 is 12 amino acids long. In its sample, this clonotype was seen many times. Axillary draining lymph nodes of breast cancer patients supplied the node samples.

This receptor was obtained from a female donor with breast cancer. Some clones in this sample may be carry-over from other donors' samples. The gene calls are TRBV9 and TRBJ1-2, with 8 bases lining up with TRBD1. The sequencing input was axillary lymph node tissue. The CDR3 region has the DNA TGTGCCAGCAGCTTCCCAGGGGGCGGCTACACCTTC. Encoded protein: CASSFPGGGYTF.